A selection of T cell receptor beta chains follows, all from one sample in a study of OX40 agonist ivuxolimab in advanced cancers. Assay used: immunoSEQ multiplex PCR; TCRdb lists only in-frame clones, some missing. The sample has around 70,000 clones; 75% to 90% are singletons. Sequenced here: CD4+ or CD8+ T cells sorted from blood, sampled in a trial of the OX40 agonist ivuxolimab. These receptor sequences come from an adult with an advanced solid tumor such as melanoma, head and neck, liver or kidney cancer. Each CDR3 is given with its conserved first and last residue. A D gene is named only where the DNA matches it firmly. Clone size is shown for a subset of rows, as once, few, many or a class of expanded clone.

cdr3_length d_call clone_size j_call v_call cdr3_aa cdr3_nt
15 . . TRBJ1-2 TRBV7-2 CASSGRLPSDYGYTF TGTGCCAGCAGCGGACGGCTCCCTAGCGACTATGGCTACACCTTC
14 . few TRBJ1-2 TRBV28 CASSSSPINYGYTF TGTGCCAGCAGTTCTAGCCCTATCAACTATGGCTACACCTTC
13 . once TRBJ1-4 TRBV19 CASSITRNEKLFF TGTGCCAGTAGTATCACAAGAAATGAAAAACTGTTTTTT
15 . . TRBJ1-5 TRBV15 CATSRWEEGREPQHF TGTGCCACCAGCAGGTGGGAGGAGGGTAGGGAGCCCCAGCATTTT
20 TRBD1 . TRBJ2-6 TRBV27 CASSSPRAQGSVSGANVLTF TGTGCCAGCAGTTCCCCGCGTGCACAGGGGTCAGTCTCTGGGGCCAACGTCCTGACTTTC
15 . . TRBJ2-3 TRBV7-9 CASSLRTENTDTQYF TGTGCCAGCAGCTTGAGGACAGAAAACACAGATACGCAGTATTTT
16 . . TRBJ2-2 TRBV30 CAWRMREIQITGELFF TGTGCCTGGAGAATGCGCGAGATTCAGATTACCGGGGAGCTGTTTTTT
14 . . TRBJ1-1 TRBV19 CASIAPTTFAEAFF TGTGCCAGTATTGCACCGACGACTTTCGCTGAAGCTTTCTTT
15 . . TRBJ2-1 TRBV29-1 CSALSGVLGSNEQFF TGCAGCGCACTTAGCGGTGTCCTGGGGAGCAATGAGCAGTTCTTC
20 . . TRBJ1-5 TRBV7-5 CVRSLARGRRNVKSNQPQHF TGTGTCAGAAGCTTAGCGAGAGGCAGGCGGAACGTCAAAAGCAATCAGCCCCAGCATTTT
14 . . TRBJ2-1 TRBV4-3 CASSQDIQSGLRFF TGCGCCAGCAGCCAAGATATTCAGTCCGGACTACGGTTCTTC
15 . . TRBJ1-2 TRBV19 CASSIDVGLHYGYTF TGTGCCAGTAGTATAGACGTGGGACTCCATTATGGCTACACCTTC
14 . few TRBJ2-7 TRBV15 CATSRIGNDYEQYF TGTGCCACCAGCAGAATCGGTAATGACTACGAGCAGTACTTC
13 . . TRBJ1-1 TRBV6-5 CASLTLGGTEAFF TGTGCCAGCTTAACTCTAGGTGGGACTGAAGCTTTCTTT
14 . . TRBJ2-5 TRBV12-5 CASGLKTSRETQYF TGTGCTAGTGGCCTAAAGACTAGTCGGGAGACCCAGTACTTC
11 . . TRBJ2-1 TRBV20-1 CSATPQVEQFF TGCAGTGCTACTCCACAGGTTGAGCAGTTCTTC
15 . . TRBJ2-6 TRBV19 CASNLGVPGANVLTF TGTGCCAGTAACCTCGGGGTACCCGGGGCCAACGTCCTGACTTTC
13 . . TRBJ1-1 TRBV6-1 CASSDPGRTEAFF TGTGCCAGCAGTGATCCGGGGAGGACTGAAGCTTTCTTT
15 TRBD2 few TRBJ2-7 TRBV7-2 CASSLSREGSYEQYF TGTGCCAGCAGCTTATCCCGGGAGGGCTCCTACGAGCAGTACTTC
12 TRBD2 . TRBJ2-7 TRBV10-3 CANGLAGVEQYF TGTGCCAACGGACTAGCGGGAGTTGAGCAGTACTTC
18 TRBD2 . TRBJ2-5 TRBV6-1 CASSESLAGGQKSETQYF TGTGCCAGCAGTGAATCATTGGCGGGAGGGCAGAAGAGCGAGACCCAGTACTTC
18 TRBD2 . TRBJ2-3 TRBV18 CASSPLQTSSGFTDTQYF TGTGCCAGCTCACCACTACAAACCTCTAGCGGATTCACAGATACGCAGTATTTT
14 TRBD2 . TRBJ2-3 TRBV16 CASSRLAGADTQYF TGTGCCAGCAGCCGGCTAGCGGGAGCAGATACGCAGTATTTT
14 . . TRBJ1-1 TRBV5-4 CASSTSGGNAEAFF TGTGCCAGCAGCACGAGTGGAGGGAATGCTGAAGCTTTCTTT
15 . once TRBJ2-7 TRBV12-5 CASGLLPGLRAEQYF TGTGCTAGTGGTTTGCTTCCGGGCCTTCGAGCCGAGCAGTACTTC
13 . once TRBJ1-2 TRBV18 CASSPQGGYGYTF TGTGCCAGCTCACCACAGGGGGGATATGGCTACACCTTC
14 . . TRBJ1-2 TRBV7-2 CASSLEGFGGGYTF TGTGCCAGCAGCTTAGAAGGTTTCGGGGGTGGCTACACCTTC
12 . . TRBJ2-5 TRBV5-5 CASSLISETQYF TGTGCCAGCAGCTTAATTTCAGAGACCCAGTACTTC
13 TRBD1 few TRBJ1-2 TRBV19 CASSRDSNYGYTF TGTGCCAGTAGTAGGGACAGTAACTATGGCTACACCTTC
16 TRBD2 . TRBJ2-1 TRBV19 CASSPLGLAGVDEQFF TGTGCCAGTAGTCCCCTGGGACTAGCGGGAGTCGATGAGCAGTTCTTC
14 . . TRBJ1-5 TRBV2 CASSVFGGNQPQHF TGTGCCAGCAGCGTTTTCGGGGGCAATCAGCCCCAGCATTTT
13 . . TRBJ2-1 TRBV19 CASSHAVPNEQFF TGTGCCAGTTCTCACGCAGTGCCGAATGAGCAGTTCTTC
15 . . TRBJ2-3 TRBV10-3 CAISEPGQSTDTQYF TGTGCCATCAGTGAGCCGGGACAATCCACAGATACGCAGTATTTT
14 . . TRBJ2-7 TRBV4-1 CASSQAGTIGEQYF TGCGCCAGCAGCCAAGCCGGGACGATAGGCGAGCAGTACTTC
14 . . TRBJ2-2 TRBV12-5 CASGLVPPPGELFF TGTGCTAGTGGTTTGGTACCGCCCCCCGGGGAGCTGTTTTTT
18 TRBD2 . TRBJ2-5 TRBV14 CASSQALGLAGAGETQYF TGTGCCAGCAGCCAAGCCCTGGGACTAGCGGGAGCAGGGGAGACCCAGTACTTC
16 TRBD1 . TRBJ1-3 TRBV4-1 CASSQMGQGDGNTIYF TGCGCCAGCAGCCAGATGGGACAGGGGGACGGAAACACCATATATTTT
13 . few TRBJ2-1 TRBV2 CASSSELYNEQFF TGTGCCAGCAGTTCGGAACTTTACAATGAGCAGTTCTTC
16 . . TRBJ2-7 TRBV5-6 CASSLRVPLIPGEQYF TGTGCCAGCAGCTTGCGTGTACCCCTTATCCCTGGCGAGCAGTACTTC
14 . . TRBJ1-2 TRBV28 CASVLGAANYGYTF TGTGCCAGCGTCTTGGGTGCCGCTAACTATGGCTACACCTTC
15 . . TRBJ2-2 TRBV5-1 CASTPGGVLTGELFF TGCGCCAGCACTCCTGGGGGAGTACTGACCGGGGAGCTGTTTTTT
15 . . TRBJ2-2 TRBV7-9 CAILEARPNTGELFF TGTGCCATCCTAGAGGCACGGCCGAACACCGGGGAGCTGTTTTTT
14 . . TRBJ2-7 TRBV2 CASSELGPKGEQYF TGTGCCAGCAGTGAACTGGGACCCAAGGGGGAGCAGTACTTC
15 TRBD2 few TRBJ2-1 TRBV14 CASSHGLARRLACFF TGTGCCAGCAGCCATGGACTAGCGAGGCGTCTCGCTTGCTTCTTC
12 TRBD2 . TRBJ2-7 TRBV10-3 CAMRGGDYEQYF TGTGCCATGAGGGGAGGGGACTACGAGCAGTACTTC
15 TRBD2 once TRBJ2-1 TRBV11-3 CASSLHGGRDNEQFF TGTGCCAGCAGCTTACATGGCGGGAGGGACAATGAGCAGTTCTTC
15 TRBD1 . TRBJ1-5 TRBV27 CASSSQTGVNQPQHF TGTGCCAGCAGTTCGCAGACAGGGGTAAATCAGCCCCAGCATTTT
17 TRBD2 . TRBJ2-3 TRBV7-2 CASSLRPSSGNTDTQYF TGTGCCAGCAGCTTAAGGCCCTCTAGCGGGAACACAGATACGCAGTATTTT
14 . once TRBJ2-5 TRBV10-3 CAISGQSLQETQYF TGTGCCATCAGTGGACAGTCGCTCCAAGAGACCCAGTACTTC